What follows are 5 T cell receptor beta chains derived from one specimen sequenced in a study of T cell responses to AZD1222 COVID-19 vaccine. Sequenced by immunoSEQ multiplex PCR; TCRdb stores in-frame clones only, minus some. The repertoire includes about 120,000 clones, about 90% of them detected once, and approximately 8.4% sits in the top ten. The sample in question was peripheral blood, obtained on day 0 of AZD1222 vaccination. The origin of the receptors is an adult in good health.

The chain links TRBV3-1 (or the pseudogene TRBV3-2) to TRBJ2-2; D unclear. The CDR3 extends over 16 amino acids. V lost 1 base and J 1 base, leaving 10 bases between the germline ends. CDR1 LGHDT and CDR2 YNNKEL come from the germline V gene (reference sequence). Written as DNA, the CDR3 is TGTGCCAGCAGCCAAGGATTGATCCAGAACACCGGGGAGCTGTTTTTT. Translation: CASSQGLIQNTGELFF.

V and J are TRBV29-1 and TRBJ1-1; 8 bases are a match to TRBD1. V shed 5 bases and J 1 base; nucleotides not matched to a gene: 3. Looked up from germline, CDR1 is SQVTM and CDR2 is ANQGSEA. The CDR3 is 13 residues long. The CDR3 nucleotides read TGCAGCGTTTCACAGGGGGAGAACACTGAAGCTTTCTTT. Its translation: CSVSQGENTEAFF.

The genes are TRBV28 and TRBJ1-2; D is perhaps TRBD1 (6 bases). The CDR3 sequence is 15 residues long. Germline loops: CDR1 MDHEN, CDR2 SYDVKM. Trimming stripped 7 bases from V and 4 bases from J, with 19 bases between. The CDR3 region is CASTQMPGAPYGYTF. The CDR3 DNA reads TGTGCCAGCACCCAAATGCCGGGGGCTCCCTATGGCTACACCTTC.

V is TRBV19 and J is TRBJ1-6; 10 bases align to TRBD1. With 4 bases clipped from V and 5 bases from J, the junction kept 8 bases outside the gene matches. The CDR3 spans 17 residues. CDR1 is LNHDA, CDR2 SQIVND, per germline (reference sequence). CDR3 sequence: CASSSRDRGGNNSPLHF. The CDR3, as DNA: TGTGCCAGTAGTAGCCGGGACAGGGGTGGTAATAATTCACCCCTCCACTTT.

This chain uses TRBV2 with TRBJ1-2; maybe TRBD1 (5 bases). The CDR3 is 13 residues long. Germline values: CDR1 SNHLY, CDR2 FYNNEI. Trimming shortened V by 4 bases and J by 6 bases, and 12 bases separated the two germline ends. The CDR3 DNA sequence: TGTGCCAGCAGTGGGGGCCGGTTGGATGGCTACACCTTC. Translation gives CASSGGRLDGYTF.